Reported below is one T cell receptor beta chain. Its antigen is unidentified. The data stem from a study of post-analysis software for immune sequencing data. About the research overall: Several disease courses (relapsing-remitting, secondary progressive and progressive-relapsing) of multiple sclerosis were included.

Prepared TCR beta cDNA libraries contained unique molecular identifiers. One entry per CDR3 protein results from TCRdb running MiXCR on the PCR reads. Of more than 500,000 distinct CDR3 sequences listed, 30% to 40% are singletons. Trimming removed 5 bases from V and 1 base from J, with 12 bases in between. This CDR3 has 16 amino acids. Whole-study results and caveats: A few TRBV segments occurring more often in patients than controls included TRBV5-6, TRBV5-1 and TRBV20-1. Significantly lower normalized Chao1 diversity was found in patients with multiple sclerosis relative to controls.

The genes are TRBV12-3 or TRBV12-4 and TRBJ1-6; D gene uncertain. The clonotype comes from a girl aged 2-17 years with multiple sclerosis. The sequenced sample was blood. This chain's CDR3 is CASSDPPGSYNSPLHF. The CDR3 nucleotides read TGTGCCAGCAGTGATCCTCCCGGGTCCTATAATTCACCCCTCCACTTT.